This entry is about one T cell receptor (beta chain). Antigen specificity is unknown. Sequenced by immunoSEQ multiplex PCR; TCRdb stores in-frame clones only, minus some. The table includes roughly 1,500 clones, under 30% detected once. This entry comes from a study of T cells in localized non-small cell lung cancer. This CDR3 region has 14 residues. Germline V CDR1 and CDR2: LNHNV, YYDKDF (reference sequence). Trimming left V 1 base short and J 1 base short, with 7 bases between. Study-wide results and limits: Uninvolved adjacent lung had higher T cell clonality than tumor and all other tissues. Longer overall survival was linked to higher blood T cell density.

Sequenced here: normal lung tissue next to the tumor, sampled before any cancer treatment. The chain recombines TRBV15 with TRBJ2-5, with D unclear. The origin of this receptor is a man between 35 and 75 years old with stage II squamous cell lung carcinoma. The CDR3 coding sequence is TGTGCCACCAGCAGAGCGGCCCTCCAAGAGACCCAGTACTTC. Protein: CATSRAALQETQYF.